The 7 T cell receptor beta chains below were found in one sample sequenced in a study of cytomegalovirus exposure and HLA in healthy donors. Use of 60 Vbeta and 13 Jbeta primers characterized the PCR. Clones were read by immunoSEQ multiplex PCR, and TCRdb kept only the in-frame ones, dropping some. The table includes approximately 95,000 clones, approximately 72% detected once. Sequencing used PBMCs. The receptors derive from a man aged 18 to 35 in good health and CMV-seropositive.

This clone was seen more than once but under ten times. This sequence joins TRBV6-1 and TRBJ1-1; 7 nucleotides match TRBD1. Trimming cost V 4 bases and J 7 bases; bases outside gene matches: 3. This CDR3 has 12 residues. Looked up from germline, CDR1 is MNHNS and CDR2 is SASEGT. This chain's CDR3 is CASSARTGEAFF. The CDR3 DNA is TGTGCCAGCAGTGCCCGGACAGGTGAAGCTTTCTTT.

The CDR3 spells CASSLGRGMGYEQYF. DNA of the CDR3: TGTGCCAGCAGTTTAGGGCGAGGGATGGGCTACGAGCAGTACTTC. The chain couples TRBV27 to TRBJ2-7; TRBD2 might be the D (5 bases). The CDR3 is 15 residues long. Germline assignment: CDR1 MNHEY and CDR2 SMNVEV (reference sequence). V lost 2 bases and J 3 bases, leaving 14 bases between the germline ends.

This chain joins TRBV5-1 and TRBJ1-1, with D possibly being TRBD1 (6 bases). Germline CDR1 is SGHRS and CDR2 is YFSETQ. The CDR3 covers 13 residues. V was clipped by 1 base and J by 6 bases, with 10 bases between them. DNA of the CDR3: TGCGCCAGCAGCTTGACGGCAGGGGCTGAAGCTTTCTTT. Translating it yields CASSLTAGAEAFF.

The chain couples TRBV6-5 to TRBJ2-5; the match to TRBD2 covers 11 bases. Germline V gene lookup returns CDR1 MNHEY and CDR2 SVGAGI. V lost 4 bases, J lost 5 bases, and 9 bases stayed unmatched. This CDR3 has 16 residues. The CDR3, as DNA: TGTGCCAGCAGTTTTACCGGGACTAGCGGTCAGGAGACCCAGTACTTC. This encodes CASSFTGTSGQETQYF.

The chain is built from TRBV5-1 and TRBJ2-5, with 7 bases identical to TRBD2. The germline gives CDR1 SGHRS, CDR2 YFSETQ. CDR3 size: 13 residues. The ends lost 6 bases at V and 1 base at J; junction bases unmatched: 3. CDR3 sequence (DNA): TGCGCCAGCACATCGGGGGGCCAAGAGACCCAGTACTTC. Translation gives CASTSGGQETQYF.

This chain connects TRBV7-2 to TRBJ2-3; 8 bases match TRBD2. The germline V gene has CDR1 SGHTA and CDR2 FQGNSA. The CDR3 is 15 amino acids. Germline trimming cut 5 bases from V and 3 bases from J; bases unmatched to any gene: 7. The CDR3 region has the DNA TGTGCCAGCAGCGAGATAGCGGGGTGGACAGATACGCAGTATTTT. Translating it yields CASSEIAGWTDTQYF.

On this clone: This CDR3 is missing its conserved last phenylalanine or tryptophan, likely due to a read error. The chain is built from TRBV27 and TRBJ1-6; a weak D match, TRBD1 (6 bases). The CDR3 covers 15 residues. V was clipped by 5 bases and J by 5 bases, with 13 bases between them. Germline CDR1 MNHEY, CDR2 SMNVEV (reference sequence). CDR3 sequence: CASSGWYRDNSPLHV. The CDR3 region has the DNA TGTGCCAGCAGTGGATGGTACAGGGATAATTCACCCCTCCACGTT.